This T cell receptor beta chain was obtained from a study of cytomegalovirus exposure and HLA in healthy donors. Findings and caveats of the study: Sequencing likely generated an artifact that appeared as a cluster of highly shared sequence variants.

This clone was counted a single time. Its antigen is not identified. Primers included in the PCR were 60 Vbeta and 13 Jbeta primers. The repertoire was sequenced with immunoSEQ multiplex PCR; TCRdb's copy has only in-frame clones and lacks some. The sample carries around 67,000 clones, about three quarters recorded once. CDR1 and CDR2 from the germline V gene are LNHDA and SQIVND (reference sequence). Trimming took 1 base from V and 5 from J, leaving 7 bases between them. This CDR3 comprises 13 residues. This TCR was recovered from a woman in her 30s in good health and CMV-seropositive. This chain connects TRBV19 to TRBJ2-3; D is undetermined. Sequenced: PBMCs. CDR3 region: CASSIGLKDTQYF. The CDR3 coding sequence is TGTGCCAGTAGTATAGGACTTAAAGATACGCAGTATTTT.